One sample yielded the 28 T cell receptor beta chains listed below, sequenced in a study of T cell responses to AZD1222 COVID-19 vaccine. Assay used: immunoSEQ multiplex PCR; TCRdb lists only in-frame clones, some missing. Of fewer than 120,000 clones in the sample, 85% to 95% were seen once. The sample was peripheral blood, taken 28 days after the second AZD1222 dose. These receptor sequences come from an adult who received the AZD1222 COVID-19 vaccine.

J is TRBJ1-2 and V is TRBV12-3 or TRBV12-4; unclear D gene. CDR3 length: 12 amino acids. The V end lost 5 bases, the J end lost 4 bases, and 8 bases lay between the germline ends. The CDR3 spells CASSPLPYGYTF. CDR3 DNA: TGTGCCAGCAGTCCCTTACCCTATGGCTACACCTTC.

The genes are TRBV5-1 and TRBJ2-2; D is perhaps TRBD2 (5 bases). Germline V gene sequence: CDR1 SGHRS, CDR2 YFSETQ. The CDR3 covers 15 residues. The V end lost 6 bases, the J end lost 0 bases, and 12 bases lay between the germline ends. CDR3 in amino acids: CASIGGQTNTGELFF. Written as DNA, the CDR3 is TGCGCCAGCATCGGAGGTCAGACGAACACCGGGGAGCTGTTTTTT. Filled out from reference TRBV5-1 and TRBJ2-2, the complete variable domain reads KAGVTQTPRYLIKTRGQQVTLSCSPISGHRSVSWYQQTPGQGLQFLFEYFSETQRNKGNFPGRFSGRQFSNSRSEMNVSTLELGDSALYLCASIGGQTNTGELFFGEGSRLTVL.

This CDR3 reads CASSLEGGVGSPLHF. For the CDR3, the DNA is TGCGCCAGCAGCTTGGAGGGGGGTGTCGGATCACCCCTCCACTTT. The chain uses TRBV5-1 and TRBJ1-6; TRBD1 is a possible D gene (6 bases). This CDR3 has 15 residues. The V and J ends lost 0 bases and 10 bases respectively, with 14 bases between them. CDR1 is SGHRS, CDR2 YFSETQ, per germline.

The chain has TRBV4-1 and TRBJ2-2; 8 nucleotides match TRBD2. CDR1 and CDR2 from the germline V gene are MGHRA and YSYEKL. This CDR3 is 16 amino acids long. With 3 bases clipped from V and 3 bases from J, the junction kept 6 bases outside the gene matches. CDR3 coding DNA: TGCGCCAGCAGCCACGGGCGGGGGGCGCACACCGGGGAGCTGTTTTTT. Protein: CASSHGRGAHTGELFF.

This clone has a single count. The genes are TRBV12-3 or TRBV12-4 and TRBJ1-1; the D gene is possibly TRBD1 (5 bases). Trimming left V 4 bases short and J 6 bases short, with 12 bases between. CDR3 size: 13 residues. CDR3 nucleotide sequence: TGTGCCAGCAGTTCCCAGGACAACCCTGAAGCTTTCTTT. Residues: CASSSQDNPEAFF.

The chain links TRBV11-3 to TRBJ2-2, with 11 bases identical to TRBD2. CDR1 is SGHNT and CDR2 is YENEEA in the germline V gene. The V segment lost 1 base and the J segment 1 base; nucleotides outside the gene matches: 2. The CDR3 runs to 17 residues. The CDR3 reads CASSLATSGGNTGELFF. The CDR3 DNA follows: TGTGCCAGCAGCTTAGCTACTAGCGGGGGGAACACCGGGGAGCTGTTTTTT. Together with reference TRBV11-3 and TRBJ2-2, the CDR3 gives the full variable domain: EAGVVQSPRYKIIEKKQPVAFWCNPISGHNTLYWYLQNLGQGPELLIRYENEEAVDDSQLPKDRFSAERLKGVDSTLKIQPAELGDSAVYLCASSLATSGGNTGELFFGEGSRLTVL.

V usage is TRBV28 and J usage is TRBJ2-7; perhaps TRBD2 as D (5 bases). In germline, CDR1 is MDHEN, CDR2 SYDVKM. CDR3 length: 15 residues. Trimming removed 3 bases at V and 2 bases at J, with 14 bases between. This chain's CDR3 is CASSLGSGSAYEQYF. CDR3 sequence (DNA): TGTGCCAGCAGTTTGGGCAGTGGGAGCGCCTACGAGCAGTACTTC.

This chain joins TRBV2 and TRBJ1-2; tentatively, D is TRBD1 (5 bases). The CDR3 sequence is 14 residues long. Germline loops: CDR1 SNHLY, CDR2 FYNNEI. Trimming removed 7 bases at V and 6 bases at J, with 18 bases between. In DNA, the CDR3 is TGTGCCAGCATCGAGGGGAGAGGGATTGATGGCTACACCTTC. Encoded protein: CASIEGRGIDGYTF.

The chain combines TRBV13 with TRBJ2-3; 9 nucleotides align to TRBD1. This CDR3 comprises 15 residues. J was trimmed by 1 base and V by 4 bases; bases with no gene match: 3. Per germline, CDR1 PRHDT and CDR2 FYEKMQ (reference sequence). The CDR3 nucleotides are TGTGCCAGCAGCTCGACAGGGGGACGCACAGATACGCAGTATTTT. As protein: CASSSTGGRTDTQYF. The complete variable domain, with remaining parts taken from reference TRBV13 and TRBJ2-3, reads AAGVIQSPRHLIKEKRETATLKCYPIPRHDTVYWYQQGPGQDPQFLISFYEKMQSDKGSIPDRFSAQQFSDYHSELNMSSLELGDSALYFCASSSTGGRTDTQYFGPGTRLTVL.

V usage is TRBV5-4 and J usage is TRBJ2-5; D possibly uses TRBD1 or TRBD2 (5 bases each). Germline-derived CDR1 and CDR2 are SGHNT and YYREEE (reference sequence). The CDR3 spans 14 residues. Trimming took 2 bases from V and 7 from J, leaving 15 bases between them. This chain's CDR3 is CASSLTGTSGTQYF. CDR3 bases: TGTGCCAGCAGCTTAACCGGGACGTCGGGGACCCAGTACTTC.

CDR3 protein: CASSQVITGVNTEAFF. The CDR3 DNA reads TGTGCCAGCAGCCAAGTTATCACAGGGGTGAACACTGAAGCTTTCTTT. This rearrangement joins TRBV27 to TRBJ1-1; 7 bases are shared with TRBD1. Germline V CDR1 and CDR2: MNHEY, SMNVEV (reference sequence). V lost 6 bases, J lost 0 bases, and 10 bases stayed unmatched. This CDR3 has 16 residues.

This chain uses TRBV18 with TRBJ1-5; TRBD1 matches 8 bases. The trim removed 3 bases at V and 7 bases at J, leaving 8 bases unmatched. CDR1 and CDR2 (germline): KGHSH, LQKENI. The CDR3 consists of 15 residues. CDR3 sequence (DNA): TGTGCCAGCTCACCCGGACAGGGAGTTTTCCAGCCCCAGCATTTT. Amino acid sequence: CASSPGQGVFQPQHF. Supplemented by reference TRBV18 and TRBJ1-5, the full variable domain reads NAGVMQNPRHLVRRRGQEARLRCSPMKGHSHVYWYRQLPEEGLKFMVYLQKENIIDESGMPKERFSAEFPKEGPSILRIQQVVRGDSAAYFCASSPGQGVFQPQHFGDGTRLSIL.

This chain links TRBV5-5 with TRBJ1-2; D gene ambiguous. CDR1 and CDR2 from the germline V gene are SGHKS and YYEKEE (reference sequence). Trimming shortened V by 0 bases and J by 4 bases, and 13 bases separated the two germline ends. The CDR3 runs to 15 residues. CDR3 DNA sequence: TGTGCCAGCAGCTTGGATCTGTTAGTTACCTATGGCTACACCTTC. This encodes CASSLDLLVTYGYTF.

This clone was counted between two and nine times. The chain joins TRBV27 to TRBJ2-7; no firm D call. Germline CDR1 is MNHEY and CDR2 is SMNVEV (reference sequence). Between the trimmed V and J ends, which lost 6 bases and 2 bases, there was a span of 14 bases. The length of the CDR3 is 14 residues. This chain's CDR3 is CASSLSATTYEQYF. Here the CDR3 DNA reads TGTGCCAGCAGCTTAAGTGCCACCACCTACGAGCAGTACTTC.

The rearrangement joins TRBV6-5 to TRBJ1-2; no definite D call. Germline V gene data show CDR1 as MNHEY and CDR2 as SVGAGI. The CDR3 consists of 15 residues. Trimming removed 2 bases at V and 6 bases at J, with 16 bases between. CDR3 protein: CASSYETHLPHGYTF. CDR3 nucleotides: TGTGCCAGCAGTTACGAGACTCACCTTCCCCATGGCTACACCTTC.

This sequence joins TRBV5-4 and TRBJ1-3; possibly TRBD1 for D (5 bases). The V end lost 2 bases, the J end lost 9 bases, and 9 bases lay between the germline ends. The V gene's germline CDR1 is SGHNT and CDR2 YYREEE (reference sequence). CDR3 size: 12 residues. The CDR3 reads CASSFQGFTIYF. For the CDR3, the DNA is TGTGCCAGCAGCTTCCAGGGTTTCACCATATATTTT.

The chain is built from TRBV13 and TRBJ1-1; D uncertain. The V end was cut by 5 bases, the J end by 7 bases, with 14 bases between. CDR1 is PRHDT, CDR2 FYEKMQ, per germline (reference sequence). This CDR3 has 13 amino acids. The CDR3 sequence: CASSQDGHNEAFF. The CDR3 bases are TGTGCCAGCAGCCAAGACGGTCATAATGAAGCTTTCTTT. Variable domain in full (rest from reference TRBV13 and TRBJ1-1): AAGVIQSPRHLIKEKRETATLKCYPIPRHDTVYWYQQGPGQDPQFLISFYEKMQSDKGSIPDRFSAQQFSDYHSELNMSSLELGDSALYFCASSQDGHNEAFFGQGTRLTVV.

The chain employs TRBV30 and TRBJ2-7; 9 nucleotides align to TRBD2. V trimming: 3 bases; J trimming: 2 bases; junction bases outside the gene matches: 20. The germline gives CDR1 GTSNPN, CDR2 SVGIG (reference sequence). The length of the CDR3 is 19 residues. DNA for the CDR3: TGTGCCTGGAGACCATTGGGTCTGGCGGGAGGGTTTCGGACCTACGAGCAGTACTTC. Protein sequence: CAWRPLGLAGGFRTYEQYF. The complete variable domain, with remaining parts taken from reference TRBV30 and TRBJ2-7, reads SQTIHQWPATLVQPVGSPLSLECTVEGTSNPNLYWYRQAAGRGLQLLFYSVGIGQISSEVPQNLSASRPQDRQFILSSKKLLLSDSGFYLCAWRPLGLAGGFRTYEQYFGPGTRLTVT.

The chain uses TRBV6-2 or TRBV6-3 and TRBJ1-1; no clear D gene. Germline loops: CDR1 MNHEY, CDR2 SVGEGT. This CDR3 comprises 13 residues. The ends were cut back, 7 bases at V and 1 base at J, with 10 bases in the middle. CDR3 bases: TGTGCCAGCACTTATTGGAAGAACACTGAAGCTTTCTTT. This gives the protein CASTYWKNTEAFF.

The chain employs TRBV5-1 and TRBJ1-2; 7 positions match TRBD1. The CDR3 is made up of 15 amino acids. J gave up 4 bases and V 5 bases, and 11 bases lay outside the gene matches. Germline CDR1 is SGHRS and CDR2 is YFSETQ. In nucleotides, the CDR3 is TGCGCCAGCAGTTTCGCAGGGGGAGGCGGCTATGGCTACACCTTC. The encoded protein is CASSFAGGGGYGYTF.

The chain links TRBV5-6 to TRBJ1-5; D may be TRBD1 (5 bases). The CDR3 runs to 14 residues. Germline V gives CDR1 SGHDT, CDR2 YYEEEE. Trimming removed 0 bases at V and 5 bases at J, with 9 bases between. This chain's CDR3 is CASSLASGYQPQHF. The CDR3 region has the DNA TGTGCCAGCAGCTTGGCCTCAGGGTATCAGCCCCAGCATTTT.

The chain is built from TRBV3-1 (or the pseudogene TRBV3-2) and TRBJ2-3, with D possibly being TRBD1 or TRBD2 (5 bases each). Trimming stripped 0 bases from V and 9 bases from J, with 13 bases between. This CDR3 is 14 amino acids long. From germline, CDR1 is LGHDT and CDR2 YNNKEL (reference sequence). CDR3: CASSQDGTRGTQYF. The CDR3 DNA sequence: TGTGCCAGCAGCCAAGATGGGACCCGCGGAACGCAGTATTTT.

The genes are TRBV6-5 and TRBJ1-4; a possible D gene is TRBD1 (6 bases). The CDR3 sequence is 13 residues long. Germline V CDR1 and CDR2: MNHEY, SVGAGI. Trimming shortened V by 5 bases and J by 8 bases, and 12 bases separated the two germline ends. CDR3 in amino acids: CASSRQVLEKLFF. The CDR3 region has the DNA TGTGCCAGCAGTCGACAGGTTCTGGAAAAACTGTTTTTT.

This chain links TRBV2 with TRBJ1-6, with D tentatively TRBD1 (6 bases). Looked up from germline, CDR1 is SNHLY and CDR2 is FYNNEI. The CDR3 loop spans 14 amino acids. Trimming took 4 bases from V and 6 from J, leaving 10 bases between them. CDR3 sequence: CASSAQGSNSPLHF. In nucleotides, the CDR3 is TGTGCCAGCAGTGCACAGGGCTCTAATTCACCCCTCCACTTT. Full variable domain (rest looked up from reference TRBV2 and TRBJ1-6): EPEVTQTPSHQVTQMGQEVILRCVPISNHLYFYWYRQILGQKVEFLVSFYNNEISEKSEIFDDQFSVERPDGSNFTLKIRSTKLEDSAMYFCASSAQGSNSPLHFGNGTRLTVT.

The chain recombines TRBV11-2 with TRBJ1-2; D possibly corresponds to TRBD1 (6 bases). The CDR3 loop spans 14 amino acids. The germline V and J ends were trimmed by 7 bases and 1 base, with 13 bases remaining between them. Germline V gene lookup returns CDR1 SGHAT and CDR2 FQNNGV. The CDR3 nucleotides are TGTGCCAGCAAACAGGGAGGGGTTAACTATGGCTACACCTTC. It translates to CASKQGGVNYGYTF.

V and J are TRBV7-9 and TRBJ1-2; TRBD1 aligns across 8 bases. The CDR3 is made up of 15 amino acids. Germline V gives CDR1 SEHNR, CDR2 FQNEAQ (reference sequence). V was pared by 1 base and J by 4 bases, with 5 bases of the junction left unmatched. The CDR3 region is CASSLGGTGSYGYTF. CDR3 coding DNA: TGTGCCAGCAGCTTAGGAGGGACAGGAAGCTATGGCTACACCTTC.

The chain links TRBV30 to TRBJ1-5, with 8 bases identical to TRBD1. V shed 7 bases, J shed 5 bases, and the junction held 7 bases outside the gene matches. The length of the CDR3 is 13 residues. The germline gives CDR1 GTSNPN, CDR2 SVGIG (reference sequence). Written as DNA, the CDR3 is TGTGCCTTCGGACAGGGACAATATCAGCCCCAGCATTTT. Residues: CAFGQGQYQPQHF. Based on the CDR3 plus reference TRBV30 and TRBJ1-5, the full variable domain is SQTIHQWPATLVQPVGSPLSLECTVEGTSNPNLYWYRQAAGRGLQLLFYSVGIGQISSEVPQNLSASRPQDRQFILSSKKLLLSDSGFYLCAFGQGQYQPQHFGDGTRLSIL.

This chain uses TRBV12-5 with TRBJ2-7; D remains unclear. Germline loops: CDR1 LGHNT, CDR2 FRNRAP. The CDR3 length is 11 residues. Trimming shortened V by 5 bases and J by 7 bases, and 9 bases separated the two germline ends. CDR3 loop: CASGIEKEQYF. In nucleotides, the CDR3 is TGTGCTAGTGGTATAGAAAAGGAGCAGTACTTC.